The rows below give T cell receptor beta chains drawn from one sample of a study of early T cells in non-severe SARS-CoV-2 infection. From the 5' RACE reads, TCRdb called clonotypes with MiXCR, one entry per CDR3 protein. The table records tens of thousands of distinct CDR3 sequences, 4.5% to 5% of them present only once. The specimen sequenced was whole blood. The receptors originated from an adult who was a healthcare worker with PCR-confirmed SARS-CoV-2 infection or an uninfected control (not recorded which). Both conserved end residues are trimmed from each CDR3. A D gene is named only where the DNA matches it firmly.

d_call	v_call	j_call	cdr3_aa
NA	TRBV11-2	TRBJ1-1	ASSNERNTEAF
NA	TRBV12-3/TRBV12-4	TRBJ2-1	ASSSRRDFLHNEQF
NA	TRBV24-1	TRBJ1-5	ATQGANNQPQH
NA	TRBV28	TRBJ1-2	ASTPSTLLKNYGYT
NA	TRBV3-1	TRBJ2-2	ASSQARGFTGELF
TRBD1	TRBV7-2	TRBJ2-1	ASSNRDRGNNEQF
TRBD1	TRBV6-2/TRBV6-3	TRBJ2-1	ASSYGTDYNEQF
TRBD1	TRBV12-3/TRBV12-4	TRBJ1-6	ASSHGAGGSPLH
TRBD1	TRBV12-3/TRBV12-4	TRBJ1-1	ASSSTGRGNTEAF
TRBD1	TRBV11-2	TRBJ2-1	ASKEGQGHNEQF
NA	TRBV7-2	TRBJ1-4	ASSLVGAGNEKLF
TRBD1	TRBV6-1	TRBJ1-1	ASIGAGGHTEAF
TRBD1	TRBV12-3/TRBV12-4	TRBJ1-4	ASSSRTGFGEKLF
NA	TRBV28	TRBJ1-6	ASSVGTLNSPLH
NA	TRBV6-2/TRBV6-3	TRBJ2-6	ASSYGRSGANVLT
NA	TRBV19	TRBJ2-7	ASSISSSYEQY
TRBD2	TRBV20-1	TRBJ2-5	SAAIAGAETQY
TRBD2	TRBV19	TRBJ2-2	ASIGSSGGWTGELF
NA	TRBV10-3	TRBJ2-5	AIGGQETQY
NA	TRBV11-2	TRBJ2-7	ASSSPSYEQY
TRBD2	TRBV7-2	TRBJ2-2	ASSPRSTSGSNTGELF
TRBD1	TRBV28	TRBJ1-2	ASSQTGVSSYGYT
TRBD1	TRBV2	TRBJ2-7	ASSRTGNYEQY
NA	TRBV11-2	TRBJ2-7	ASSLSAVGYEQY
NA	TRBV19	TRBJ2-3	ASSIPGSTDTQY
NA	TRBV12-3/TRBV12-4	TRBJ1-5	ASSYGRGSNQPQH
TRBD2	TRBV7-8	TRBJ2-3	ASSLGLAGGRADTQY
NA	TRBV3-1	TRBJ1-2	ASSRWNYGYT
TRBD1	TRBV7-2	TRBJ2-4	ASSTGAAAKNIQY
NA	TRBV6-1	TRBJ2-7	ASGNGLAPYEQY
TRBD1	TRBV14	TRBJ1-1	ASSRPRDRGTEAF
NA	TRBV10-3	TRBJ2-2	AIRGAGTGELF
TRBD1	TRBV5-1	TRBJ1-4	ASSLVTGGVEKLF
NA	TRBV28	TRBJ2-7	ASSPPPTYEQY
NA	TRBV28	TRBJ1-2	ASSTGGRVGYT
TRBD1	TRBV12-3/TRBV12-4	TRBJ1-1	ASTPSTGGATEAF
NA	TRBV9	TRBJ1-2	ASSAGHNYGYT